The 13 T cell receptor beta chains in this list originate from one sample, sequenced in a study of blood T cells in healthy people across ages (dated by TCRdb to the mid-2010s). Library preparation used 5' RACE. TCRdb lists the instrument as Illumina HiSeq 2500. A second 7 to 11 cycle PCR used a sample-barcoded 5' primer and a J-beta primer mix. In TCRdb, the public reads were trimmed at Q25 with fastp and aligned with MiXCR, with productive beta chains retained. Rows are unified per CDR3 protein, each entry keeping the most common DNA and genes. The sample contains approximately 1.5 million distinct CDR3 sequences, 30% to 35% of them found a single time. In total, the top ten clones hold roughly 12% of the sample. Sequenced material: blood. Every receptor here comes from a woman aged 30 to 39 in good health.

The V call is TRBV20-1, the J call TRBJ1-5; 10 bases fit TRBD1. V shed 8 bases, J shed 6 bases, and the junction held 10 bases outside the gene matches. Germline lookup yields CDR1 DFQATT and CDR2 SNEGSKA (reference sequence). The CDR3 spans 14 residues. In DNA, the CDR3 is TGCAGTTTCCAACGGACAGGGGGATTTCAGCCCCAGCATTTT. This translates into CSFQRTGGFQPQHF.

CDR3 loop: CASSPGTGGGNTEAFF. The CDR3 nucleotides read TGCGCCAGCAGCCCGGGGACAGGGGGCGGGAACACTGAAGCTTTCTTT. V and J are TRBV5-1 and TRBJ1-1; 12 bases align to TRBD1. The CDR3 runs to 16 residues. CDR1 is SGHRS and CDR2 is YFSETQ in the germline V gene. J was trimmed by 1 base and V by 4 bases; bases with no gene match: 5.

The V call is TRBV9, the J call TRBJ2-7; D uncertain. Trimming left V 3 bases short and J 1 base short, with 14 bases between. The germline CDR1 and CDR2 sequences are SGDLS and YYNGEE. CDR3 length: 15 residues. The chain's CDR3 is CASSAQPEGSYEQYF. CDR3 DNA: TGTGCCAGCAGCGCCCAACCGGAAGGATCCTACGAGCAGTACTTC.

This clonotype was seen once. The chain is built from TRBV6-5 and TRBJ2-1; D is unclear. CDR1 MNHEY and CDR2 SVGAGI come from the germline V gene. Trimming pared 11 bases from V and 5 bases from J, leaving 22 bases between. This CDR3 contains 15 residues. For the CDR3, the DNA is TGTGCCGGCTGCCCCTCGGTGGGCCGGGACAATGAGCAGTTCTTC. Its protein product is CAGCPSVGRDNEQFF.

The chain recombines TRBV5-1 with TRBJ2-1; 7 nucleotides agree with TRBD2. The CDR3 loop spans 15 amino acids. After removal of 5 bases from V and 8 bases from J, the junction contained 13 bases not matched to a gene. The germline CDR1 and CDR2 sequences are SGHRS and YFSETQ. In DNA form, the CDR3 reads TGCGCCAGCAGATACACGGGAGGCCCCCTAGATGAGCAGTTCTTC. This codes for CASRYTGGPLDEQFF. The full variable domain, in which reference TRBV5-1 and TRBJ2-1 provide the parts outside the CDR3, is KAGVTQTPRYLIKTRGQQVTLSCSPISGHRSVSWYQQTPGQGLQFLFEYFSETQRNKGNFPGRFSGRQFSNSRSEMNVSTLELGDSALYLCASRYTGGPLDEQFFGPGTRLTVL.

As to this clonotype: Its ends do not fully match the called genes, so a read error is possible. The chain employs TRBV27 and TRBJ1-2; D remains unclear. Germline assignment: CDR1 MNHEY and CDR2 SMNVEV (reference sequence). This CDR3 is built from 16 residues. CDR3 protein: CAGSFRAVETGYGYTF. The CDR3 DNA sequence: TGTGCCGGCAGTTTCCGGGCCGTGGAAACGGGCTATGGCTACACCTTC.

Concerning this clonotype: Germline is not matched at one junction end, which may reflect a read error. The rearrangement links TRBV2 to TRBJ2-3; 14 nucleotides match TRBD2. The V gene's germline CDR1 is SNHLY and CDR2 FYNNEI. The CDR3 is 15 residues long. In nucleotides, the CDR3 is TGTGCCAACAGTGAAGGGACTAGCGGGAGAGATACGCAGTATTTT. Protein: CANSEGTSGRDTQYF.

This clonotype was observed a handful of times. The chain is built from TRBV5-1 and TRBJ2-5; 10 positions match TRBD2. Germline-derived CDR1 and CDR2 are SGHRS and YFSETQ. Trimming cost V 4 bases and J 0 bases; bases outside gene matches: 6. This CDR3 contains 16 residues. The CDR3 nucleotides are TGCGCCAGCAGCGAAACTAGCGGGACGTACCAAGAGACCCAGTACTTC. Its protein is CASSETSGTYQETQYF.

The CDR3 nucleotides are TGTGCCAGCAGCCAAGCCCTAGCGAGAGGGAGTATAACAGATACGCAGTATTTT. Its translation: CASSQALARGSITDTQYF. This chain connects TRBV4-2 to TRBJ2-3; the D gene is possibly TRBD2 (6 bases). V gave up 1 base and J gave up 3 bases, with 20 bases separating them. In germline, CDR1 is LGHNA, CDR2 YNFKEQ. This CDR3 has 18 amino acids.

The chain joins TRBV15 to TRBJ2-3; D is unresolved. The CDR3 totals 17 residues. Trimming took 0 bases from V and 3 from J, leaving 16 bases between them. The V gene's germline CDR1 is LNHNV and CDR2 YYDKDF (reference sequence). The CDR3 DNA sequence: TGTGCCACCAGCAGAGATCCAATGCCCCCCGTTACAGATACGCAGTATTTT. Translating it yields CATSRDPMPPVTDTQYF.

For the CDR3, the DNA is TGCAGTGCCAAACCACGGCGGTCGGGTAGTGGAGAGACCCAGTACTTC. It specifies CSAKPRRSGSGETQYF. V is TRBV20-1 and J is TRBJ2-5, with no clear D. V lost 6 bases and J 4 bases, leaving 24 bases between the germline ends. This CDR3 has 16 residues. Germline values: CDR1 DFQATT, CDR2 SNEGSKA (reference sequence).

This clonotype was picked up many times. The rearrangement links TRBV7-9 to TRBJ1-2; D gene ambiguous. Germline V gives CDR1 SEHNR, CDR2 FQNEAQ (reference sequence). V was clipped by 1 base and J by 7 bases, with 7 bases between them. The length of the CDR3 is 12 residues. The CDR3 here is CASSLGDSGYTF. In nucleotides, the CDR3 is TGTGCCAGCAGCTTAGGTGACTCTGGCTACACCTTC.

This chain joins TRBV5-5 and TRBJ2-7; 7 nucleotides match TRBD2. CDR3 length equals 15 residues. J lost 4 bases, V lost 0 bases, and 7 bases had no gene match. The germline V gene has CDR1 SGHKS and CDR2 YYEKEE (reference sequence). This CDR3 reads CASSLVAAGVYEQYF. The CDR3 nucleotides read TGTGCCAGCAGCTTGGTCGCGGCGGGAGTTTACGAGCAGTACTTC.